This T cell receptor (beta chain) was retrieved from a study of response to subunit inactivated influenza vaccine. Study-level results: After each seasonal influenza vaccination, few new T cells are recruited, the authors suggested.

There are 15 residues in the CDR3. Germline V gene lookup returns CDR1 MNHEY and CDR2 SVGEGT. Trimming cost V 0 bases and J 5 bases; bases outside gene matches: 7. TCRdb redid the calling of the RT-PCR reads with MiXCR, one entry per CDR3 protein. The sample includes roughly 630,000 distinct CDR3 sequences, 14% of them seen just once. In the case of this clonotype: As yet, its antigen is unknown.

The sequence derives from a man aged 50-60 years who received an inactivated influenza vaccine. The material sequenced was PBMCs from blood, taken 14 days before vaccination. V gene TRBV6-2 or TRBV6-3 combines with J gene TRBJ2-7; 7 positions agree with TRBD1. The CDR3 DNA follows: TGTGCCAGCAGTTACTCGGGACAGTCCCCCAACGAGCAGTACTTC. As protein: CASSYSGQSPNEQYF.